Many counts were recorded for the clone carrying this T cell receptor beta chain. As yet, its antigen is unknown. TCRdb itself ran the reads through MiXCR, one entry per CDR3 protein. The sample contains about 890,000 distinct CDR3 sequences, 30% to 40% of which appear only once. The source of the sample is a study of T cell repertoires in cytomegalovirus infection. General study points: In two of eight donors, the top clonotype was HLA-C-restricted CMV-specific. Cumulated frequencies of public TCR beta families served to identify carriers of CMV plus the relevant HLA.

The V gene's germline CDR1 is SEHNR and CDR2 FQNEAQ (reference sequence). Trimming cost V 2 bases and J 7 bases, with 20 bases left between them. There are 17 residues in the CDR3. Sample: cultured CD8+ T cells from PBMCs, taken from culture after CMV antigen stimulation. This receptor was taken from a human donor in good health (CMV status not recorded). Some clones in this sample may be carry-over from other donors' samples. The chain uses TRBV7-9 and TRBJ2-2; weak D call: TRBD2 (5 bases). The CDR3 DNA sequence: TGTGCCAGCAGCTTATTGGACTCAACAAAGTACATCGGGGAGCTGTTTTTT. Translation: CASSLLDSTKYIGELFF.